This T cell receptor (beta chain) was sequenced during a study of CD8+ T cells in alopecia areata. Study results and limitations: Alphabeta T cells residing in normal skin are also sequenced in scalp samples.

The sorting of PBMCs gave CD4+ and CD8+ T cells. This clone occurred a few times. The antigen is undetermined. Germline trimming cut 3 bases from V and 5 bases from J; bases unmatched to any gene: 8. In germline, CDR1 is SGDLS, CDR2 YYNGEE. The CDR3 has 15 amino acids. Extracted RNA was reverse transcribed, and the resulting cDNA served as sequencing template. TCRdb's copy holds only in-frame clones and misses some; the assay was immunoSEQ multiplex PCR. Of approximately 140,000 clones listed, more than 45% are singletons. Material for sequencing was CD4+ T cells sorted from blood. This clonotype was obtained from a human donor with alopecia areata. The rearrangement uses TRBV9 and TRBJ2-5, with 9 bases identical to TRBD2. CDR3 region: CASSATGLALETQYF. CDR3 coding DNA: TGTGCCAGCAGCGCGACGGGACTAGCTCTGGAGACCCAGTACTTC.